This T cell receptor beta chain was documented in a study of blood T cell repertoires in COVID-19. Study at large: Researchers got acute and convalescent COVID-19 samples from the United States, Italy and Spain. T cells, B-cell-depleted T cells, or PBMCs supplied cDNA or gDNA.

Seattle enrolled patients during active infection and tracked them longitudinally. The assay was immunoSEQ multiplex PCR, and TCRdb's table has in-frame clones only and misses some. The table includes just over 350,000 clones, less than 90% detected once. Between the trimmed V and J ends, which lost 1 base and 6 bases, there was a span of 14 bases. The CDR3 runs 15 residues. Germline V lookup: CDR1 SGHAT, CDR2 FQNNGV. The sample consisted of peripheral blood. The receptor's source is a woman aged 55 to 70 with COVID-19, enrolled during active disease. This chain connects TRBV11-2 to TRBJ2-3; weak D call: TRBD2 (6 bases). CDR3 in amino acids: CASSLGSGPGDTQYF. Here the CDR3 DNA reads TGTGCCAGCAGCTTAGGGAGCGGGCCAGGGGATACGCAGTATTTT.